The present entry profiles one T cell receptor beta chain with its context. What it recognizes is unknown. These data come from a study of cytomegalovirus exposure and HLA in healthy donors. Broader study findings: TCR sequences were mostly rare, though some public TCRs occurred in many donors. CMV serostatus stood as the only immune exposure information on hand.

With 60 Vbeta and 13 Jbeta primers, the PCR was carried out. Only in-frame clones appear in the TCRdb table, and some are missing; sequencing was by immunoSEQ multiplex PCR. The sample lists about 200,000 clones; around 87% were seen once. There are 13 residues in the CDR3. Trimming took 2 bases from V and 12 from J, leaving 11 bases between them. Looked up from germline, CDR1 is KGHSH and CDR2 is LQKENI. This TCR was sampled from a young woman in good health and CMV-seronegative. The chain joins TRBV18 to TRBJ1-6; D is unclear. The sequenced sample consisted of PBMCs. The CDR3 sequence: CASSPGSAEPLHF. The CDR3 DNA is TGTGCCAGCTCACCAGGCAGTGCGGAACCCCTCCACTTT.